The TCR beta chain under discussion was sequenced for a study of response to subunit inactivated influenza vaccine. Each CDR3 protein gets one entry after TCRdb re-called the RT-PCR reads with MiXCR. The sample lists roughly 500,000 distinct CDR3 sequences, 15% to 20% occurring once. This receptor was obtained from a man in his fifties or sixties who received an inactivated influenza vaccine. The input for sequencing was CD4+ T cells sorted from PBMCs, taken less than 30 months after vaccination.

The CDR3 sequence is CARPGRTYEQYF. Written as DNA, the CDR3 is TGTGCCAGACCGGGACGTACCTACGAGCAGTACTTC. This chain uses TRBV27 with TRBJ2-7; D assignment may be TRBD1 or TRBD2 (5 bases each). The length of the CDR3 is 12 residues. The germline V gene has CDR1 MNHEY and CDR2 SMNVEV (reference sequence). Between the trimmed V and J ends, which lost 9 bases and 2 bases, there was a span of 11 bases.